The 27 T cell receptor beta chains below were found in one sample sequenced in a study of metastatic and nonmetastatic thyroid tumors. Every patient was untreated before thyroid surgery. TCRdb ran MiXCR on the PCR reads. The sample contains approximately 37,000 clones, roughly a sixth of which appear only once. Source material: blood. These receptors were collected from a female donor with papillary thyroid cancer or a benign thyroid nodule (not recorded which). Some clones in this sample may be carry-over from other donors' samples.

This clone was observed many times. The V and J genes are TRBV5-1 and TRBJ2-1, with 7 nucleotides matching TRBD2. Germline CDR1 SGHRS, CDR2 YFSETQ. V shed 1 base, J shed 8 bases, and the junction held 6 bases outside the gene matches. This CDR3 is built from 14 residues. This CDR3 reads CASSLFGRLDEQFF. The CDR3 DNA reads TGCGCCAGCAGCTTGTTCGGGAGGTTGGATGAGCAGTTCTTC.

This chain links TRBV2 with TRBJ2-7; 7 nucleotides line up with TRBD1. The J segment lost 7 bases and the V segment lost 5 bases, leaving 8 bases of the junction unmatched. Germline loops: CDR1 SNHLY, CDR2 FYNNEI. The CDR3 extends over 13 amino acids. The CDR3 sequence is CASSSPEQGEQYF. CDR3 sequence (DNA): TGTGCCAGCAGTTCTCCCGAACAGGGGGAGCAGTACTTC.

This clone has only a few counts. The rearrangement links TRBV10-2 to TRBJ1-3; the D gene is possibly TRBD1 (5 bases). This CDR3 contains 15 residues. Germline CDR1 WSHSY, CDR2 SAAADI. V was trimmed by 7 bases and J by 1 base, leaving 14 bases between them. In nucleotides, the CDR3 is TGCGCCAGCACCACCGTGACAGAGTCTGGAAACACCATATATTTT. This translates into CASTTVTESGNTIYF.

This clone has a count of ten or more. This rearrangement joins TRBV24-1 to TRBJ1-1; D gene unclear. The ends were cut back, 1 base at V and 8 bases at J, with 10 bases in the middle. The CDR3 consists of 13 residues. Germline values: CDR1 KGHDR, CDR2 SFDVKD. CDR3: CATSDFRSTEAFF. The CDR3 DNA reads TGTGCCACCAGTGATTTCCGAAGTACAGAAGCTTTCTTT.

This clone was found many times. The CDR3 protein is CASTPTGRGYEQYF. The CDR3 coding sequence is TGTGCCAGCACCCCAACCGGACGGGGGTACGAGCAGTACTTC. The V and J genes are TRBV6-1 and TRBJ2-7, with TRBD2 as a possible D gene (6 bases). The CDR3 covers 14 residues. V lost 7 bases, J lost 4 bases, and 17 bases lay in between. The germline V gene encodes CDR1 MNHNS and CDR2 SASEGT.

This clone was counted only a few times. CDR3 protein: CATSRDDSSSYEQYF. The CDR3 bases are TGTGCCACCAGCAGAGATGATTCCAGCTCCTACGAGCAGTACTTC. The rearrangement uses TRBV15 and TRBJ2-7, with unresolved D. Germline CDR1 and CDR2: LNHNV and YYDKDF (reference sequence). Trimming shortened V by 0 bases and J by 0 bases, and 9 bases separated the two germline ends. This CDR3 has 15 amino acids.

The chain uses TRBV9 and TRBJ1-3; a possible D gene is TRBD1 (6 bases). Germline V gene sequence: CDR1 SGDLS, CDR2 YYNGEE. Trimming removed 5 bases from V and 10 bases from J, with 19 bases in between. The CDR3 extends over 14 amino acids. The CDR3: CASRGDIRQKTIYF. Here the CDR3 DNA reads TGTGCCAGCAGAGGGGACATCCGTCAAAAAACCATATATTTT.

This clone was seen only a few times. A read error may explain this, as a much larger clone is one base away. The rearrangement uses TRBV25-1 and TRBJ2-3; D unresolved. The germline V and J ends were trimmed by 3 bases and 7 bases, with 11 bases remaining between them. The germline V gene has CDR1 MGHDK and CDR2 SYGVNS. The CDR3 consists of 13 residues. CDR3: CASSDVVINTQYF. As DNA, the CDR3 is TGTGCCAGCAGTGATGTGGTGATTAATACGCAGTATTTT.

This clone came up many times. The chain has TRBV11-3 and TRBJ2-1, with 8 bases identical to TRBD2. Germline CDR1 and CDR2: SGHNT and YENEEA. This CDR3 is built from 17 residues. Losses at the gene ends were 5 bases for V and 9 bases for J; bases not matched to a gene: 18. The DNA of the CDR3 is TGTGCCAGCAGCCCAGGAGGTGGCCTAGCGGGTAGCGTTGAGCAGTTCTTC. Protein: CASSPGGGLAGSVEQFF. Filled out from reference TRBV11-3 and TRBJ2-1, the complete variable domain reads EAGVVQSPRYKIIEKKQPVAFWCNPISGHNTLYWYLQNLGQGPELLIRYENEEAVDDSQLPKDRFSAERLKGVDSTLKIQPAELGDSAVYLCASSPGGGLAGSVEQFFGPGTRLTVL.

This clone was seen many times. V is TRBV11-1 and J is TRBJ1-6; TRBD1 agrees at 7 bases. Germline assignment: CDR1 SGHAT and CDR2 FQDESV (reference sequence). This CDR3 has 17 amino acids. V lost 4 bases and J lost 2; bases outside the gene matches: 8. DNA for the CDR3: TGTGCCAGCAGCTCCAAGGGGGCGCCGCCCTATAATTCACCCCTCCACTTT. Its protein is CASSSKGAPPYNSPLHF.

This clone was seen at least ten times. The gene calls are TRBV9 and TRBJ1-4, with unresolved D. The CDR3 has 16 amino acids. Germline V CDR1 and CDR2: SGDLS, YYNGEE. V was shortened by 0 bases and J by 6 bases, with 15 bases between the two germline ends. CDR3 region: CASSVGEWASDEKLFF. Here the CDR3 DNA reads TGTGCCAGCAGCGTAGGGGAGTGGGCGTCAGATGAAAAACTGTTTTTT.

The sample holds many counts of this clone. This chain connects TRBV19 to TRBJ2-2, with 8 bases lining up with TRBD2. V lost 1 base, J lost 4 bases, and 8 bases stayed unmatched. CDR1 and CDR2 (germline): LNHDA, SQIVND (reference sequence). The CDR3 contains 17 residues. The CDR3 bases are TGTGCCAGTAGTATAGCGGGCGGGAGGACGGGCACCGGGGAGCTGTTTTTT. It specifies CASSIAGGRTGTGELFF.

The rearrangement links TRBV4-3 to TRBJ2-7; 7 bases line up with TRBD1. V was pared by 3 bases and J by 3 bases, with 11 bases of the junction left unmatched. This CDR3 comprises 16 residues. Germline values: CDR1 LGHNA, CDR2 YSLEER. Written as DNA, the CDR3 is TGCGCCAGCAGCCAGCAGACAGGGACGGTCATCTACGAGCAGTACTTC. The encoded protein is CASSQQTGTVIYEQYF.

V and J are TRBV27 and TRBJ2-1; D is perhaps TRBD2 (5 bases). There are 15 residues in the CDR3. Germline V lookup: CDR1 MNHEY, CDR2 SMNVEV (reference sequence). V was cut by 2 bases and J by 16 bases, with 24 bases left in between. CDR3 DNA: TGTGCCAGCAGTTTACCGCTTGGAGGCTACAATGATCATTTCTTC. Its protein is CASSLPLGGYNDHFF.

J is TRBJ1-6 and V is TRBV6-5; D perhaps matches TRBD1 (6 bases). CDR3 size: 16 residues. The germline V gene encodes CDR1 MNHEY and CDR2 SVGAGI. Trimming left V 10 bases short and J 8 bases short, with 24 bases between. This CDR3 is CAKSYSNGGAHSPLHF. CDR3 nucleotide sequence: TGTGCCAAAAGTTACTCGAACGGGGGGGCTCATTCACCCCTCCACTTT.

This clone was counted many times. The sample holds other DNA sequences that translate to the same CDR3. CDR3 coding DNA: TGCAGCGTCCCTAGACAGGGGTACAATGAGCAGTTCTTC. This sequence encodes CSVPRQGYNEQFF. This chain links TRBV29-1 with TRBJ2-1; the match to TRBD1 covers 8 bases. Germline V gene data show CDR1 as SQVTM and CDR2 as ANQGSEA. CDR3 length: 13 amino acids. V gave up 6 bases and J gave up 4 bases; unmatched junction bases: 5.

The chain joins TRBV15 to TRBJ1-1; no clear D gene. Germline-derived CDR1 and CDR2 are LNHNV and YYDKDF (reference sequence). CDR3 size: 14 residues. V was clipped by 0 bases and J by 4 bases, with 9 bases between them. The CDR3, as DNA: TGTGCCACCAGCAGAGATTCGGCAGGCACTGAAGCTTTCTTT. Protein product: CATSRDSAGTEAFF. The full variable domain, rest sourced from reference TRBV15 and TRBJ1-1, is DAMVIQNPRYQVTQFGKPVTLSCSQTLNHNVMYWYQQKSSQAPKLLFHYYDKDFNNEADTPDNFQSRRPNTSFCFLDIRSPGLGDTAMYLCATSRDSAGTEAFFGQGTRLTVV.

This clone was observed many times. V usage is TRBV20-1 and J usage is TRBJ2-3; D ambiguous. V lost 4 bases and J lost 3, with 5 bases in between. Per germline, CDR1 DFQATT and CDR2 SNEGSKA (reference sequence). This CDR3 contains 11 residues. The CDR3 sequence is CSAIYTDTQYF. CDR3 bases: TGCAGTGCTATTTATACAGATACGCAGTATTTT.

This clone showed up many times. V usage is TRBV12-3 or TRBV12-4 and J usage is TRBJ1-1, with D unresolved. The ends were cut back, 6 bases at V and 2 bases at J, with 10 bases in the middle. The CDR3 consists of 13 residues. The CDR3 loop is CASRGTDNTEAFF. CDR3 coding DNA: TGTGCCAGCAGGGGCACAGATAACACTGAAGCTTTCTTT.

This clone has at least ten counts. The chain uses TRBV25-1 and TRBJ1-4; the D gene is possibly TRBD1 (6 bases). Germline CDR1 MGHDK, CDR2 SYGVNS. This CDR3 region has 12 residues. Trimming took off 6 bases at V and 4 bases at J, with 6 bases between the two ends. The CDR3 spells CASSRGNEKLFF. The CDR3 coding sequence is TGTGCCAGCAGCAGGGGTAATGAAAAACTGTTTTTT.

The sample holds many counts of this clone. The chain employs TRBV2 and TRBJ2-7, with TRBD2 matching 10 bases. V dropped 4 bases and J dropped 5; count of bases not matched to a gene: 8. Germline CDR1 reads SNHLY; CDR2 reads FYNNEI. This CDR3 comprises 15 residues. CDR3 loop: CASSGAAGGRDEQYF. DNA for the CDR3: TGTGCCAGCAGTGGTGCAGCGGGAGGGCGCGACGAGCAGTACTTC.

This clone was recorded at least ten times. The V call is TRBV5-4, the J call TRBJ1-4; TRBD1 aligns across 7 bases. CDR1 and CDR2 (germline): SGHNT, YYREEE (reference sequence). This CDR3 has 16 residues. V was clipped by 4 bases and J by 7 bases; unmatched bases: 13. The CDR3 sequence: CASSIEQGVESEKLFF. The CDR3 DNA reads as TGTGCCAGCAGCATTGAGCAGGGGGTAGAGAGTGAAAAACTGTTTTTT. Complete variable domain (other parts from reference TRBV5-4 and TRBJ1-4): ETGVTQSPTHLIKTRGQQVTLRCSSQSGHNTVSWYQQALGQGPQFIFQYYREEENGRGNFPPRFSGLQFPNYSSELNVNALELDDSALYLCASSIEQGVESEKLFFGSGTQLSVL.

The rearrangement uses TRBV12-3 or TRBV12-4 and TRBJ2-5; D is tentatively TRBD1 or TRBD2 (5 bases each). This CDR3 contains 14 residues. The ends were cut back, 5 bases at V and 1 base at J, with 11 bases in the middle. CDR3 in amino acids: CASSGPGTQETQYF. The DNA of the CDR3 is TGTGCCAGCAGTGGACCAGGGACCCAAGAGACCCAGTACTTC.

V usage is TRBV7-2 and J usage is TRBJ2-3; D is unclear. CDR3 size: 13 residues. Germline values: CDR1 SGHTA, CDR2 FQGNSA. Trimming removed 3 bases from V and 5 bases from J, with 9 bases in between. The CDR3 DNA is TGTGCCAGCAGCTTGTTCGATGTAGATACGCAGTATTTT. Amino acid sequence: CASSLFDVDTQYF.

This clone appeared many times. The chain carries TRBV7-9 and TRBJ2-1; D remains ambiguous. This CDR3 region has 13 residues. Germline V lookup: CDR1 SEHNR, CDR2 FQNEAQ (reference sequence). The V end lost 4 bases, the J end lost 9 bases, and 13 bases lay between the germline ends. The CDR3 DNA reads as TGTGCCAGCAGCTCGACGATGCCAGGTGAGCAGTTCTTC. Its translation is CASSSTMPGEQFF.

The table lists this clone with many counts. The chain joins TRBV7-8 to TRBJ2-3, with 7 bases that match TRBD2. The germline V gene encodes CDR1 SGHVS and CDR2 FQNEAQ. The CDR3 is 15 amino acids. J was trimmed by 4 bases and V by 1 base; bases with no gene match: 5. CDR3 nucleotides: TGTGCCAGCAGCTTAGTGGTAGGACTAGCAGATACGCAGTATTTT. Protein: CASSLVVGLADTQYF.

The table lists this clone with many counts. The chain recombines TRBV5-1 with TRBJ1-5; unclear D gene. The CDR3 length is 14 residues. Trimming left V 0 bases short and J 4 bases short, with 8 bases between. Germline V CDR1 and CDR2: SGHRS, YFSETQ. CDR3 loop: CASSLDGVNQPQHF. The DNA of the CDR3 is TGCGCCAGCAGCTTGGACGGGGTAAATCAGCCCCAGCATTTT.